This section outlines one T cell receptor beta chain sequence together with its context. The data are from a study of blood T cell repertoires in COVID-19. Study information: T cells, B-cell-depleted T cells, or PBMCs provided the cDNA or gDNA that served as material.

Germline lookup yields CDR1 SGHVS and CDR2 FNYEAQ. The CDR3 has 16 amino acids. With V trimmed by 1 base and J by 0 bases, 5 bases remained unmatched. The protocol was immunoSEQ multiplex PCR, while the TCRdb copy is restricted to in-frame clones and leaves out a portion. Among 40,000 to 60,000 clones listed, 70% to 85% were seen once. The chain carries TRBV7-6 and TRBJ2-7, with 8 bases that match TRBD2. Material: peripheral blood. This clonotype was obtained from a man aged 50 or older with active COVID-19. In DNA, the CDR3 is TGTGCCAGCAGCTTAGAGGTAGCGGGGAGCTCCTACGAGCAGTACTTC. It codes for CASSLEVAGSSYEQYF. Looking up the rest from reference TRBV7-6 and TRBJ2-7 gives the full variable domain: GAGVSQSPRYKVTKRGQDVALRCDPISGHVSLYWYRQALGQGPEFLTYFNYEAQQDKSGLPNDRFSAERPEGSISTLTIQRTEQRDSAMYRCASSLEVAGSSYEQYFGPGTRLTVT.